This is a list of T cell receptor beta chains from one sample in a study of naive and memory T cell subsets. TCRdb ran MiXCR on the UMI-ligation and nested PCR reads and lists one entry per CDR3 protein. The table shows 77,000 or so distinct CDR3 sequences, with around 13% occurring only once. Sequencing was performed on central memory CD4+ T cells from blood. The receptors derive from a human donor in good health. Each CDR3 is given with its conserved first and last residue. A D gene is named only where the DNA matches it firmly. A clone size is listed for some rows: how often the clone was seen (once, few, many), or a class if it is expanded.

J: TRBJ2-2
V: TRBV2
size: few
D: NA
CDR3: CASSVRAAGELFF
DNA: TGTGCCAGCAGCGTTCGAGCAGCCGGGGAGCTGTTTTTT

J: TRBJ2-4
V: TRBV6-5
size: few
D: NA
CDR3: CASSSPGQDIQYF
DNA: TGTGCCAGCAGTTCTCCAGGACAAGACATTCAGTACTTC

J: TRBJ1-2
V: TRBV4-2
size: NA
D: NA
CDR3: CASSQPPQSYGYTF
DNA: TGTGCCAGCAGCCAACCGCCTCAGAGCTATGGCTACACCTTC

J: TRBJ1-2
V: TRBV28
size: many
D: NA
CDR3: CASSLAGTSDGYTF
DNA: TGTGCCAGCAGTTTGGCTGGGACATCCGATGGCTACACCTTC

J: TRBJ2-1
V: TRBV12-3/TRBV12-4
size: NA
D: TRBD2
CDR3: CASSFIYSTSGRAGEQFF
DNA: TGTGCCAGCAGTTTTATCTATAGCACTAGCGGGAGGGCCGGAGAGCAGTTCTTC

J: TRBJ2-1
V: TRBV28
size: few
D: TRBD2
CDR3: CASSSTLAGGYYEQFF
DNA: TGTGCCAGCAGTTCGACGCTAGCGGGAGGATACTATGAGCAGTTCTTC

J: TRBJ2-6
V: TRBV6-1
size: NA
D: TRBD1
CDR3: CASRPTGAGANVLTF
DNA: TGTGCCAGCAGACCTACAGGGGCTGGGGCCAACGTCCTGACTTTC

J: TRBJ2-1
V: TRBV20-1
size: many
D: NA
CDR3: CSVRKPQGLNEQFF
DNA: TGCAGTGTGCGAAAACCCCAGGGGCTAAATGAGCAGTTCTTC

J: TRBJ1-5
V: TRBV18
size: NA
D: TRBD1
CDR3: CASTGQGDQPQHF
DNA: TGTGCCAGCACAGGGCAGGGGGATCAGCCCCAGCATTTT

J: TRBJ1-1
V: TRBV6-1
size: NA
D: NA
CDR3: CASSEALGVGGTEAFF
DNA: TGTGCCAGCAGTGAAGCGCTTGGGGTTGGTGGGACTGAAGCTTTCTTT

J: TRBJ2-3
V: TRBV11-3
size: few
D: NA
CDR3: CASSPPGALWDTQYF
DNA: TGTGCCAGCAGCCCCCCCGGGGCTCTTTGGGATACGCAGTATTTT

J: TRBJ1-3
V: TRBV29-1
size: NA
D: NA
CDR3: CSVSVGGENTIYF
DNA: TGCAGCGTTTCAGTGGGTGGTGAAAACACCATATATTTT

J: TRBJ1-1
V: TRBV11-2
size: NA
D: NA
CDR3: CASSLREAVEAFF
DNA: TGTGCCAGCAGCTTAAGGGAGGCCGTTGAAGCTTTCTTT

J: TRBJ2-4
V: TRBV29-1
size: NA
D: TRBD2
CDR3: CSVKVLGLAGISIQYF
DNA: TGCAGCGTTAAGGTTTTGGGACTAGCGGGAATAAGCATTCAGTACTTC

J: TRBJ1-4
V: TRBV7-9
size: NA
D: NA
CDR3: CASSLGLTGEKLFF
DNA: TGTGCCAGCAGCTTAGGTCTGACCGGCGAAAAACTGTTTTTT

J: TRBJ1-6
V: TRBV5-1
size: NA
D: NA
CDR3: CASSSTGNDNSPLHF
DNA: TGCGCCAGCAGCTCTACAGGGAACGATAATTCACCCCTCCACTTT

J: TRBJ1-2
V: TRBV29-1
size: NA
D: NA
CDR3: CSVEEGRQVYGYTF
DNA: TGCAGCGTTGAAGAGGGTAGGCAGGTCTATGGCTACACCTTC

J: TRBJ1-2
V: TRBV6-1
size: NA
D: NA
CDR3: CASRGRFRDTRYGYTF
DNA: TGTGCCAGCAGGGGCAGATTCCGGGACACCCGCTATGGCTACACCTTC

J: TRBJ1-1
V: TRBV7-9
size: many
D: NA
CDR3: CASSPKGGDTEAFF
DNA: TGTGCCAGCAGTCCGAAGGGTGGGGACACTGAAGCTTTCTTT

J: TRBJ1-1
V: TRBV4-1
size: NA
D: NA
CDR3: CASSQALWGNTEAFF
DNA: TGCGCCAGCAGCCAAGCCTTATGGGGAAACACTGAAGCTTTCTTT

J: TRBJ2-7
V: TRBV29-1
size: NA
D: TRBD1
CDR3: CSVAHASTGGPYEQYF
DNA: TGCAGCGTTGCCCACGCCTCGACAGGGGGTCCCTACGAGCAGTACTTC

J: TRBJ2-3
V: TRBV5-1
size: few
D: NA
CDR3: CASSLVGAPQSTDTQYF
DNA: TGCGCCAGCAGCTTGGTGGGGGCCCCCCAAAGCACAGATACGCAGTATTTT

J: TRBJ2-3
V: TRBV29-1
size: many
D: NA
CDR3: CSVEIGDSTDTQYF
DNA: TGCAGCGTTGAAATTGGGGACAGCACAGATACGCAGTATTTT

J: TRBJ1-2
V: TRBV5-1
size: NA
D: NA
CDR3: CASSLYRAGLGYGYTF
DNA: TGCGCCAGCAGCTTGTACCGGGCCGGGTTGGGCTATGGCTACACCTTC

J: TRBJ2-1
V: TRBV7-2
size: NA
D: NA
CDR3: CASSLVQGGPNEQFF
DNA: TGTGCCAGCAGCTTAGTACAGGGTGGTCCCAATGAGCAGTTCTTC

J: TRBJ2-7
V: TRBV20-1
size: many
D: TRBD2
CDR3: CSAPREWSYEQYF
DNA: TGCAGTGCTCCGCGGGAGTGGTCCTACGAGCAGTACTTC

J: TRBJ2-1
V: TRBV9
size: NA
D: TRBD2
CDR3: CASSGRLAEASYNEQFF
DNA: TGTGCCAGCAGCGGGCGACTAGCGGAGGCCTCCTACAATGAGCAGTTCTTC

J: TRBJ2-3
V: TRBV3-1
size: few
D: TRBD2
CDR3: CASSQSSGRKADTQYF
DNA: TGTGCCAGCAGCCAGTCTAGCGGGAGAAAGGCAGATACGCAGTATTTT

J: TRBJ2-7
V: TRBV7-2
size: NA
D: TRBD2
CDR3: CASSFKAGGYSEQYF
DNA: TGTGCCAGCAGCTTTAAGGCGGGAGGGTATAGCGAGCAGTACTTC

J: TRBJ2-7
V: TRBV29-1
size: few
D: NA
CDR3: CSVIISYEQYF
DNA: TGCAGCGTTATCATCTCCTACGAGCAGTACTTC

J: TRBJ2-7
V: TRBV10-3
size: NA
D: TRBD2
CDR3: CAISGQGGYEQYF
DNA: TGTGCCATCAGTGGGCAGGGAGGGTACGAGCAGTACTTC

J: TRBJ2-1
V: TRBV5-1
size: many
D: TRBD2
CDR3: CASGVFSGRANEQFF
DNA: TGCGCCAGCGGGGTGTTTAGCGGGAGGGCCAATGAGCAGTTCTTC

J: TRBJ2-3
V: TRBV4-3
size: NA
D: NA
CDR3: CASSQSSNGDTQYF
DNA: TGCGCCAGCAGCCAAAGTAGTAACGGGGATACGCAGTATTTT

J: TRBJ1-1
V: TRBV6-2/TRBV6-3
size: NA
D: NA
CDR3: CASKVGFSRNTEAFF
DNA: TGTGCCAGCAAAGTGGGTTTCAGCAGGAACACTGAAGCTTTCTTT

J: TRBJ2-4
V: TRBV7-3
size: few
D: NA
CDR3: CASSLEGNKNIQYF
DNA: TGTGCCAGCAGCTTAGAAGGGAACAAAAACATTCAGTACTTC

J: TRBJ2-1
V: TRBV18
size: NA
D: NA
CDR3: CASSLVRPAKTQNEQFF
DNA: TGTGCCAGCTCACTGGTGCGACCGGCGAAGACTCAGAATGAGCAGTTCTTC

J: TRBJ1-2
V: TRBV18
size: many
D: TRBD1
CDR3: CASSPGPTGTGTGYTF
DNA: TGTGCCAGCTCACCGGGTCCCACAGGGACAGGGACTGGCTACACCTTC

J: TRBJ1-5
V: TRBV4-2
size: NA
D: TRBD1
CDR3: CASSQDYDRALNQPQHF
DNA: TGTGCCAGCAGCCAAGACTACGACAGGGCCCTAAATCAGCCCCAGCATTTT

J: TRBJ2-1
V: TRBV13
size: many
D: TRBD2
CDR3: CASSPPGSSGLKNEQFF
DNA: TGTGCCAGCAGCCCCCCAGGGTCTAGCGGGTTAAAAAATGAGCAGTTCTTC

J: TRBJ2-1
V: TRBV7-2
size: many
D: TRBD1
CDR3: CASSLVGQGGIHEQFF
DNA: TGTGCCAGCAGCTTGGTCGGACAGGGAGGCATTCATGAGCAGTTCTTC

J: TRBJ1-1
V: TRBV27
size: NA
D: NA
CDR3: CASSLSFFATEAFF
DNA: TGTGCCAGCAGTTTATCTTTTTTCGCCACTGAAGCTTTCTTT

J: TRBJ1-5
V: TRBV6-2/TRBV6-3
size: NA
D: NA
CDR3: CASSSPTGGQPQHF
DNA: TGTGCCAGCAGTTCACCGACAGGAGGTCAGCCCCAGCATTTT

J: TRBJ1-4
V: TRBV20-1
size: NA
D: NA
CDR3: CSARDGGRGDEKLFF
DNA: TGCAGTGCTAGAGATGGAGGCAGGGGCGATGAAAAACTGTTTTTT

J: TRBJ2-7
V: TRBV28
size: NA
D: NA
CDR3: CASSLTTSEQYF
DNA: TGTGCCAGCAGTTTAACTACGAGCGAGCAGTACTTC

J: TRBJ1-4
V: TRBV12-3/TRBV12-4
size: many
D: TRBD1
CDR3: CASKPGQGNEKLFF
DNA: TGTGCCAGCAAACCGGGACAGGGTAATGAAAAACTGTTTTTT

J: TRBJ1-5
V: TRBV20-1
size: many
D: NA
CDR3: CSAGGGTNQPQHF
DNA: TGCAGTGCTGGGGGGGGCACCAATCAGCCCCAGCATTTT

J: TRBJ2-7
V: TRBV25-1
size: many
D: TRBD1
CDR3: CASSDMTGGNYEQYF
DNA: TGTGCCAGCAGTGACATGACAGGGGGCAATTACGAGCAGTACTTC

J: TRBJ2-1
V: TRBV27
size: NA
D: NA
CDR3: CASNEGGEPTGEQFF
DNA: TGTGCCAGCAACGAGGGCGGGGAGCCTACAGGTGAGCAGTTCTTC

J: TRBJ1-2
V: TRBV12-3/TRBV12-4
size: NA
D: TRBD1
CDR3: CASSSGQGSNYGYTF
DNA: TGTGCCAGCAGTTCTGGACAGGGATCTAACTATGGCTACACCTTC

J: TRBJ1-5
V: TRBV3-1
size: few
D: NA
CDR3: CASSRQISNQPQHF
DNA: TGTGCCAGCAGCAGACAGATAAGCAATCAGCCCCAGCATTTT

J: TRBJ2-6
V: TRBV9
size: few
D: TRBD1
CDR3: CASSSRLQGVGPSGANVLTF
DNA: TGTGCCAGCAGCTCGCGCCTACAGGGGGTAGGCCCCTCTGGGGCCAACGTCCTGACTTTC

J: TRBJ2-7
V: TRBV28
size: few
D: TRBD2
CDR3: CASSFWSRGVTGLETYEQYF
DNA: TGTGCCAGCAGTTTCTGGTCGCGCGGGGTCACGGGACTAGAAACCTACGAGCAGTACTTC

J: TRBJ2-3
V: TRBV5-8
size: many
D: NA
CDR3: CASSLDVGTQYF
DNA: TGTGCCAGCAGCTTGGACGTCGGTACGCAGTATTTT

J: TRBJ2-5
V: TRBV7-2
size: many
D: NA
CDR3: CASSLTWGLLETQYF
DNA: TGTGCCAGCAGCTTAACGTGGGGGTTGCTAGAGACCCAGTACTTC

J: TRBJ2-1
V: TRBV7-2
size: many
D: TRBD2
CDR3: CASKRLAGVGEQFF
DNA: TGTGCCAGCAAACGACTAGCGGGAGTGGGTGAGCAGTTCTTC